This T cell receptor beta chain was recovered during a study of blood T cells in healthy people across ages. Through a sample-barcoded 5' primer and a J-beta primer mix, a second PCR was run for roughly 6 to 12 cycles. TCRdb independently ran MiXCR on the 5' RACE reads; one entry per CDR3 protein. The sample holds roughly 1.9 million distinct CDR3 sequences, 35% to 50% seen once. This clonotype was observed many times. CDR3 length: 16 residues. V was clipped by 2 bases and J by 4 bases, with 17 bases between them. Germline-derived CDR1 and CDR2 are SGDLS and YYNGEE. The chain couples TRBV9 to TRBJ2-3; D is possibly TRBD2 (6 bases). This receptor was taken from a human donor in good health. Material: blood. CDR3 bases: TGTGCCAGCAGCGTTGCGGGGACCGGGGTTTCAGATACGCAGTATTTT. This sequence encodes CASSVAGTGVSDTQYF.